These 29 T cell receptor beta chains share one sample of origin, sequenced in a study of blood T cell repertoires in COVID-19 (dated by TCRdb to the early 2020s). Library preparation was by the immunoSEQ multiplex PCR assay. TCRdb re-hosts the immuneACCESS table, in-frame sequences only. Its copies lack some clones; in the studies checked, an unresolved V gene accounts for under half of them, and the cause for the rest is not known. The sample table lists over 300,000 clones, around 89% of them with a count of one. Together, the top ten hold 0.95% to 1% of the sample. Sequencing was performed on PBMCs or T cells enriched from blood (not recorded which). The receptors were gathered from a woman younger than 45 with acute COVID-19.

The chain combines TRBV29-1 with TRBJ1-2; D perhaps matches TRBD1 (6 bases). The germline V gene encodes CDR1 SQVTM and CDR2 ANQGSEA. The CDR3 length is 13 residues. V lost 1 base and J lost 5, with 11 bases in between. CDR3 in DNA: TGCAGCGTTGAAGGATGGACAGTTTATGGCTACACCTTC. This codes for CSVEGWTVYGYTF.

The CDR3 DNA follows: TGTGCCAGCAGTCCCAGGGTCCTGAACACTGAAGCTTTCTTT. Its protein is CASSPRVLNTEAFF. The chain joins TRBV6-5 to TRBJ1-1, with D maybe TRBD1 (5 bases). There are 14 residues in the CDR3. The ends were cut back, 5 bases at V and 0 bases at J, with 10 bases in the middle. In germline, CDR1 is MNHEY, CDR2 SVGAGI.

The chain combines TRBV7-9 with TRBJ2-2; 8 nucleotides line up with TRBD1. Germline V gene sequence: CDR1 SEHNR, CDR2 FQNEAQ (reference sequence). Trimming removed 6 bases from V and 6 bases from J; junction bases left unmatched: 18. This CDR3 contains 18 residues. The CDR3 is CASRSRGRIPYPAGELFF. The CDR3 nucleotides are TGTGCCAGCAGATCCAGGGGGCGCATCCCTTACCCCGCCGGGGAGCTGTTTTTT.

This clone has only one observation. The genes are TRBV9 and TRBJ2-1; D is uncertain. Germline V CDR1 and CDR2: SGDLS, YYNGEE. V was clipped by 4 bases and J by 5 bases, with 13 bases between them. The CDR3 runs to 14 residues. The CDR3 DNA reads TGTGCCAGCAGCTCCCGGTCACGGGACAATGAGCAGTTCTTC. This gives the protein CASSSRSRDNEQFF.

This chain connects TRBV3-1 (or the pseudogene TRBV3-2) to TRBJ1-2; 7 bases are a match to TRBD1. With 2 bases clipped from V and 4 bases from J, the junction kept 13 bases outside the gene matches. This CDR3 region has 17 residues. CDR1 is LGHDT, CDR2 YNNKEL, per germline (reference sequence). CDR3 nucleotides: TGTGCCAGCAGCCAATCAGGGGGAGGTTACTTTAGCTATGGCTACACCTTC. It translates to CASSQSGGGYFSYGYTF.

This chain uses TRBV7-9 with TRBJ1-2; D unresolved. The germline V gene encodes CDR1 SEHNR and CDR2 FQNEAQ (reference sequence). The CDR3 consists of 14 residues. V gave up 3 bases and J gave up 7 bases, with 15 bases separating them. For the CDR3, the DNA is TGTGCCAGCAGCTTTTGGAGGAGTTTCGGTGGCTACACCTTC. Protein sequence: CASSFWRSFGGYTF.

The rearrangement links TRBV12-5 to TRBJ2-5; the D gene is possibly TRBD2 (5 bases). Germline-derived CDR1 and CDR2 are LGHNT and FRNRAP. The germline V and J ends were trimmed by 7 bases and 1 base, with 16 bases remaining between them. The CDR3 sequence is 15 residues long. The CDR3 protein is CASAPWRTFQETQYF. In DNA form, the CDR3 reads TGTGCTAGTGCCCCATGGAGGACTTTCCAAGAGACCCAGTACTTC.

The V call is TRBV6-1, the J call TRBJ1-4; TRBD1 matches at 9 bases. The CDR3 length is 17 residues. Germline values: CDR1 MNHNS, CDR2 SASEGT. With V trimmed by 4 bases and J by 0 bases, 6 bases remained unmatched. The CDR3 protein is CASSGNRDRATNEKLFF. The CDR3 DNA reads TGTGCCAGCAGTGGAAACCGGGACAGGGCAACTAATGAAAAACTGTTTTTT.

CDR3 residues: CASSSQIKGNYGYTF. CDR3 DNA: TGCGCCAGCAGCTCTCAGATAAAGGGGAACTATGGCTACACCTTC. The chain employs TRBV5-1 and TRBJ1-2, with D perhaps TRBD1 (5 bases). The germline V and J ends were trimmed by 3 bases and 2 bases, with 14 bases remaining between them. The CDR3 covers 15 residues. The germline V gene has CDR1 SGHRS and CDR2 YFSETQ.

The CDR3 sequence: CASSLTGGAGYGYTF. The DNA of the CDR3 is TGTGCCAGCAGCTTAACAGGGGGCGCCGGCTATGGCTACACCTTC. The genes are TRBV5-6 and TRBJ1-2, with TRBD1 matching 9 bases. Trimming at V came to 2 bases and at J to 4 bases, leaving 6 bases not matched to a gene. Germline lookup yields CDR1 SGHDT and CDR2 YYEEEE. CDR3 length equals 15 residues.

A word on this clone: The same CDR3 can be traced to other DNA sequences in this sample. The chain links TRBV5-1 to TRBJ1-1; no clear D gene. This CDR3 is 14 amino acids long. CDR1 is SGHRS, CDR2 YFSETQ, per germline. V lost 0 bases, J lost 2 bases, and 8 bases lay in between. The CDR3 loop is CASSLGTANTEAFF. The CDR3 DNA is TGCGCCAGCAGCTTGGGAACAGCTAACACTGAAGCTTTCTTT.

This chain joins TRBV28 and TRBJ1-5; a weak D match, TRBD1 (6 bases). The germline CDR1 and CDR2 sequences are MDHEN and SYDVKM. The V and J ends lost 2 bases and 6 bases respectively, with 8 bases between them. The CDR3 sequence is 13 residues long. The DNA of the CDR3 is TGTGCCAGCAGTTTAACAGGGCCTCAGCCCCAGCATTTT. Protein sequence: CASSLTGPQPQHF. Variable domain in full (rest from reference TRBV28 and TRBJ1-5): DVKVTQSSRYLVKRTGEKVFLECVQDMDHENMFWYRQDPGLGLRLIYFSYDVKMKEKGDIPEGYSVSREKKERFSLILESASTNQTSMYLCASSLTGPQPQHFGDGTRLSIL.

Notes on this clone: Within the sample, other DNA sequences also encode this same CDR3. The chain combines TRBV30 with TRBJ1-2; no reliable D call. Trimming took 0 bases from V and 3 from J, leaving 8 bases between them. Looked up from germline, CDR1 is GTSNPN and CDR2 is SVGIG (reference sequence). This CDR3 has 13 amino acids. CDR3 in DNA: TGTGCCTGGAGTGTTTCCGGGGACTATGGCTACACCTTC. It translates to CAWSVSGDYGYTF.

The rearrangement joins TRBV4-3 to TRBJ1-1; 9 bases agree with TRBD1. The CDR3 is 16 residues long. Germline V gene sequence: CDR1 LGHNA, CDR2 YSLEER. Losses at the gene ends were 0 bases for V and 1 base for J; bases not matched to a gene: 3. The CDR3 reads CASSQDPTGGNTEAFF. In nucleotides, the CDR3 is TGCGCCAGCAGCCAAGATCCGACAGGGGGGAACACTGAAGCTTTCTTT.

V and J are TRBV18 and TRBJ1-1, with D possibly matching TRBD1 (6 bases). CDR3 length equals 13 residues. The germline V gene encodes CDR1 KGHSH and CDR2 LQKENI. Between the trimmed V and J ends, which lost 4 bases and 7 bases, there was a span of 13 bases. CDR3 DNA: TGTGCCAGCTCACACGGACAGAAGAGTGAAGCTTTCTTT. The encoded protein is CASSHGQKSEAFF.

In its sample, this clone was seen once. The V gene is TRBV20-1, the J gene TRBJ1-1, with D uncertain. This CDR3 is built from 9 residues. The V end was cut by 6 bases, the J end by 8 bases, with 7 bases between. In germline, CDR1 is DFQATT, CDR2 SNEGSKA (reference sequence). In nucleotides, the CDR3 is TGCAGTGCGGGGAGGGAAGCTTTCTTT. Its protein product is CSAGREAFF.

The V and J genes are TRBV18 and TRBJ1-2; maybe TRBD1 (6 bases). V was shortened by 2 bases and J by 2 bases, with 18 bases between the two germline ends. Germline CDR1 and CDR2: KGHSH and LQKENI. The CDR3 sequence is 17 residues long. The CDR3 protein is CASSPFGQGGTNYGYTF. The DNA of the CDR3 is TGTGCCAGCTCACCATTCGGCCAGGGAGGGACAAACTATGGCTACACCTTC.

The V and J genes are TRBV7-3 and TRBJ1-1; TRBD1 might be the D (5 bases). Germline lookup yields CDR1 SGHTA and CDR2 FQGTGA. V shed 1 base and J shed 4 bases, with 16 bases lying between them. The CDR3 length is 16 residues. CDR3 protein: CASSLNAGSWSTEAFF. CDR3 sequence (DNA): TGTGCCAGCAGCTTAAACGCAGGGTCCTGGAGCACTGAAGCTTTCTTT. The full variable domain, completed using reference TRBV7-3 and TRBJ1-1, is GAGVSQTPSNKVTEKGKYVELRCDPISGHTALYWYRQSLGQGPEFLIYFQGTGAADDSGLPNDRFFAVRPEGSVSTLKIQRTERGDSAVYLCASSLNAGSWSTEAFFGQGTRLTVV.

This chain connects TRBV4-3 to TRBJ2-5; 7 nucleotides align to TRBD1. The V and J ends lost 2 bases and 1 base, in that order; junction bases with no gene match: 10. This CDR3 spans 17 amino acids. CDR1 LGHNA and CDR2 YSLEER come from the germline V gene. CDR3 sequence: CASSQMQGGRVQETQYF. CDR3 nucleotide sequence: TGCGCCAGCAGCCAAATGCAAGGGGGCAGGGTCCAAGAGACCCAGTACTTC.

J is TRBJ1-3 and V is TRBV18; TRBD1 is a possible D gene (6 bases). The germline V gene has CDR1 KGHSH and CDR2 LQKENI. This CDR3 has 16 amino acids. With 3 bases removed from V and 2 bases from J, the gap between germline ends came to 14 bases. The CDR3 nucleotides are TGTGCCAGCTCACCTAGTGGGGGGGCTGCTGGAAACACCATATATTTT. It codes for CASSPSGGAAGNTIYF.

The rearrangement links TRBV9 to TRBJ1-3; 7 bases fit TRBD1. This CDR3 has 14 residues. Germline assignment: CDR1 SGDLS and CDR2 YYNGEE. V lost 6 bases to trimming and J lost 4 bases; unmatched junction nucleotides: 7. CDR3 sequence reads: CASTPGGTGNTIYF. The CDR3 DNA sequence: TGTGCCAGCACCCCAGGGGGGACCGGAAACACCATATATTTT.

The chain employs TRBV3-1 (or the pseudogene TRBV3-2) and TRBJ1-2; possible D gene TRBD1, 5 bases. Germline CDR1 reads LGHDT; CDR2 reads YNNKEL (reference sequence). V lost 3 bases and J 10 bases, leaving 12 bases between the germline ends. There are 12 residues in the CDR3. CDR3 region: CASSHTTGVYTF. CDR3 in DNA: TGTGCCAGCAGCCATACCACAGGCGTCTACACCTTC.

This chain joins TRBV23-1 and TRBJ2-5, with D possibly being TRBD1 (6 bases). TRBV23-1 is an open reading frame whose function is uncertain. This CDR3 spans 16 amino acids. V was pared by 3 bases and J by 3 bases, with 17 bases between. CDR3: CASSHNVWDTEETQYF. The CDR3 DNA sequence: TGCGCCAGCAGTCATAATGTGTGGGACACAGAAGAGACCCAGTACTTC.

This chain links TRBV10-1 with TRBJ2-7, with D maybe TRBD1 (5 bases). Germline lookup yields CDR1 WNHNN and CDR2 SYGVQD (reference sequence). Trimming took off 0 bases at V and 3 bases at J, with 12 bases between the two ends. The CDR3 has 15 residues. Here the CDR3 reads CASSESIGRDYEQYF. DNA of the CDR3: TGCGCCAGCAGTGAGTCGATCGGCAGGGACTACGAGCAGTACTTC.

The rearrangement joins TRBV5-3 to TRBJ1-1, with D perhaps TRBD1 (6 bases). TRBV5-3 belongs to the ORF category, with a function that is uncertain. Trimming cost V 4 bases and J 2 bases, with 18 bases left between them. The CDR3 contains 16 residues. CDR3 nucleotides: TGTGCCAGAAGCGAACAGGGCTGGGAGGGAAACACTGAAGCTTTCTTT. It translates to CARSEQGWEGNTEAFF.

This sequence joins TRBV7-9 and TRBJ1-1; D perhaps matches TRBD1 (6 bases). V lost 5 bases and J lost 10, with 23 bases in between. Looked up from germline, CDR1 is SEHNR and CDR2 is FQNEAQ (reference sequence). The CDR3 extends over 15 amino acids. Here the CDR3 reads CASSAGGAVYMGAFF. The DNA for the CDR3 is TGTGCCAGCAGCGCCGGGGGGGCGGTCTACATGGGAGCTTTCTTT.

The rearrangement links TRBV4-1 to TRBJ1-5, with TRBD1 identical over 7 bases. Per germline, CDR1 MGHRA and CDR2 YSYEKL. The ends lost 4 bases at V and 5 bases at J; junction bases unmatched: 5. The CDR3 sequence is 14 residues long. CDR3 sequence (DNA): TGCGCCAGCAGCCTCCGACAGGGAGATCAGCCCCAGCATTTT. Translating it yields CASSLRQGDQPQHF.

This chain links TRBV7-9 with TRBJ2-1, with D perhaps TRBD2 (5 bases). The CDR3 consists of 11 residues. V gave up 5 bases and J gave up 8 bases, with 7 bases separating them. Germline values: CDR1 SEHNR, CDR2 FQNEAQ (reference sequence). The CDR3 region is CASSQRDEQFF. DNA of the CDR3: TGTGCCAGCAGCCAGAGGGATGAGCAGTTCTTC. The whole variable domain, filled in from reference TRBV7-9 and TRBJ2-1, reads DTGVSQNPRHKITKRGQNVTFRCDPISEHNRLYWYRQTLGQGPEFLTYFQNEAQLEKSRLLSDRFSAERPKGSFSTLEIQRTEQGDSAMYLCASSQRDEQFFGPGTRLTVL.

For the CDR3, the DNA is TGTGCCAGCAGGCTTAACAGGGACACTGAAGCTTTCTTT. This codes for CASRLNRDTEAFF. The chain uses TRBV5-4 and TRBJ1-1, with D perhaps matching TRBD1 (6 bases). The germline V gene has CDR1 SGHNT and CDR2 YYREEE (reference sequence). The CDR3 length is 13 residues. V was shortened by 5 bases and J by 3 bases, with 11 bases between the two germline ends.